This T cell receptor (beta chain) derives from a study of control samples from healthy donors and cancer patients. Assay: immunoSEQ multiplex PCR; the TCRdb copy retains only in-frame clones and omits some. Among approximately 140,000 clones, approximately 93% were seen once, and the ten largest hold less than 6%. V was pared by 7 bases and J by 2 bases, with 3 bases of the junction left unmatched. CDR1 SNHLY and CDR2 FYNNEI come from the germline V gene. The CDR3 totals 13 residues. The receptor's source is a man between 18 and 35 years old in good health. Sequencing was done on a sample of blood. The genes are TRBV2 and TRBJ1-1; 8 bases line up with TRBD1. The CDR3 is CASTDRGNTEAFF. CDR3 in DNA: TGTGCCAGCACCGACAGGGGAAACACTGAAGCTTTCTTT.